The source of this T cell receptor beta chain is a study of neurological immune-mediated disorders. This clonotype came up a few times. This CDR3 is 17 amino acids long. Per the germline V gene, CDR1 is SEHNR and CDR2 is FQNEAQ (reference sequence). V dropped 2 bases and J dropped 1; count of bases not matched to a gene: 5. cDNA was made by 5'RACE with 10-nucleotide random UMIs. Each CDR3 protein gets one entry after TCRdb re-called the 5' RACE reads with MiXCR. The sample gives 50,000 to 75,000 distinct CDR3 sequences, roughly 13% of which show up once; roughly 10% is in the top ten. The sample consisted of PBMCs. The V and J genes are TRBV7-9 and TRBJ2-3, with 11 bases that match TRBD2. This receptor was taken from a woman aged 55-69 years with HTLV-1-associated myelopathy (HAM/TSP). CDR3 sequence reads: CASSLRLAGPRTDTQYF. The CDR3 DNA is TGTGCCAGCAGCTTACGACTAGCGGGGCCCCGCACAGATACGCAGTATTTT.